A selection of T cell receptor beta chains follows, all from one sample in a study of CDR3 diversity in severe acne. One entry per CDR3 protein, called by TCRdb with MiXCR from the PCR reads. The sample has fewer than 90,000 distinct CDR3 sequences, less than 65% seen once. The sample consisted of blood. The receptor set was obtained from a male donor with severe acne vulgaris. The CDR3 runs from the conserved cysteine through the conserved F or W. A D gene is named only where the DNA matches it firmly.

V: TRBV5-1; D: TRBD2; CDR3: CASLKAGGPTGELFF
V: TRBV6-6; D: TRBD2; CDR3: CASSYPKREGGNEQFF
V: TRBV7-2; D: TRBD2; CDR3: CASSLAPGLAGTYNEQFF
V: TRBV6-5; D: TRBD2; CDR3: CASSRGLSYEQYF
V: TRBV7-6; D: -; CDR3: CASSLALGQGPYEQYF
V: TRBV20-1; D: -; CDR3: CSAGTGAEFHGYTF
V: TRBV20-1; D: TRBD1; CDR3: CSAMTGQGAPVEYF
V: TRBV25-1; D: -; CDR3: CASSAGQKYANTGELFF
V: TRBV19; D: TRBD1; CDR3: CASRPGTGSQYEQYF
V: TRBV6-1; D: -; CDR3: CASSEFRGSYNEQFF
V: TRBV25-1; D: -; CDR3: CASSERYGGELFF
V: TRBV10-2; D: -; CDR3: CASKPLESTDTQYF
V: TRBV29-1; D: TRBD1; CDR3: CSAYDRGLSSEAFF
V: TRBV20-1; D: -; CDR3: CSASGGLRQYF
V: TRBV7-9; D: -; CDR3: CASSLAEFNEQYF
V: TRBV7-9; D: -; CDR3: CASSKTGRYEQYF
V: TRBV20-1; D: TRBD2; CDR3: CSPPTSGSLGEQFF
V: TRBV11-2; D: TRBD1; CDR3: CASSETGTHSSPLHF
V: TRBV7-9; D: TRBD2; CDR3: CASSFGGGETQYF
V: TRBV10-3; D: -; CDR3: CASSYDRIEETQYF
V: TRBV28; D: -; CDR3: CASSFRRPSSGANVLTF
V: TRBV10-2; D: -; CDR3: CASSDGRSPLHF
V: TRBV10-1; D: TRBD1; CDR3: CASRTGEGTEAFF
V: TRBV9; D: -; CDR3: CASSRRHMVRGEQLF
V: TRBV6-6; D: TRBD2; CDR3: CASSLRAGGLTGELFF
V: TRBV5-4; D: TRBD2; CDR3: CASRSGLAGHYNEQFF
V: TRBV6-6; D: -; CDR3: CASSYGQTNTEAFF
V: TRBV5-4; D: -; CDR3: CASIPKQGGANVLTF
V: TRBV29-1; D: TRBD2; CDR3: CSVRGASGTNEQFF
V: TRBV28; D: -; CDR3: CASRGRGGETQYF
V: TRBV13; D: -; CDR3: CASSPGDSYEQYF
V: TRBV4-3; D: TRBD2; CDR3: CASSQMGPGGNEQFF
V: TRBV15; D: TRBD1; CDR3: CATSVDRGNSPLHF
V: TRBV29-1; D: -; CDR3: CSGLTFGGSSGNTIYF
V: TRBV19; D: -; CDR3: CASSLTDTSTDTQYF
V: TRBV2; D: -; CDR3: CASSEENTEAFF
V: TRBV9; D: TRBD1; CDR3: CASSTGDRSGNTEAFF
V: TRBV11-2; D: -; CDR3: CASSSDPPWDEQYF
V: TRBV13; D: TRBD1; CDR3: CASSTPRGRRTGELYF
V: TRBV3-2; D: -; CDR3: CASSHYGNTEAFF
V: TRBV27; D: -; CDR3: CASGGGAGGPYEQYF
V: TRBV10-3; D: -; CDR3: CAISERTGQETQYF
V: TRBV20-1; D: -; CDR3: CSASGRPGTDTQYF
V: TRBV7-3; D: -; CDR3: CASSSVNTGELFF
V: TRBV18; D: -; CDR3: CASSRRDGNQPQHF
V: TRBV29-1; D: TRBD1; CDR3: CSAVPGQQNTEAFF